The next 23 T cell receptor beta chains were all read from a single sample in a study of blood T cells in healthy people across ages. Combining a sample-barcoded 5' primer with a J-beta primer mix, a second PCR ran for roughly 6 to 12 cycles. One entry per CDR3 protein results from TCRdb running MiXCR on the 5' RACE reads. Seen here are fewer than 650,000 distinct CDR3 sequences, over 25% observed once, and the top ten hold approximately 4%. The sample was also reused in another study, on T cells of mothers and their children.

Sequenced: blood. These receptors were taken from a boy younger than 10 in good health.

This clonotype came up many times. This chain joins TRBV12-3 or TRBV12-4 and TRBJ2-7; D unresolved. V gave up 1 base and J gave up 3 bases, with 7 bases separating them. The length of the CDR3 is 13 residues. Here the CDR3 reads CASSLGYFYEQYF. The DNA for the CDR3 is TGTGCCAGCAGTTTAGGGTATTTCTACGAGCAGTACTTC.

A few counts support this clonotype. As DNA, the CDR3 is TGTGCCAGCAGTTACCGGTACTTTTATGGCTACACCTTC. Protein product: CASSYRYFYGYTF. This chain uses TRBV6-5 with TRBJ1-2; the D is unclear. The CDR3 runs 13 residues. The germline gives CDR1 MNHEY, CDR2 SVGAGI. The V end lost 2 bases, the J end lost 5 bases, and 9 bases lay between the germline ends.

The chain is built from TRBV20-1 and TRBJ2-5, with D perhaps TRBD2 (5 bases). Germline V gene sequence: CDR1 DFQATT, CDR2 SNEGSKA (reference sequence). This CDR3 comprises 14 residues. The ends were cut back, 5 bases at V and 2 bases at J, with 15 bases in the middle. The CDR3 loop reads CSAVRAVGQETQYF. In DNA, the CDR3 is TGCAGTGCTGTACGAGCGGTGGGGCAAGAGACCCAGTACTTC.

This rearrangement joins TRBV11-2 to TRBJ2-1, with D perhaps matching TRBD1 (6 bases). This CDR3 region has 15 residues. Germline loops: CDR1 SGHAT, CDR2 FQNNGV. V gave up 7 bases and J gave up 2 bases, with 15 bases separating them. The CDR3 DNA reads as TGTGCCAGCACCCTAACCGGGACAACCTACAATGAGCAGTTCTTC. Amino acid sequence: CASTLTGTTYNEQFF. The full variable domain, rest sourced from reference TRBV11-2 and TRBJ2-1, is EAGVAQSPRYKIIEKRQSVAFWCNPISGHATLYWYQQILGQGPKLLIQFQNNGVVDDSQLPKDRFSAERLKGVDSTLKIQPAKLEDSAVYLCASTLTGTTYNEQFFGPGTRLTVL.

This clonotype occurred a few times. This chain links TRBV28 with TRBJ1-4; unclear D gene. The CDR3 runs to 14 residues. V lost 2 bases, J lost 4 bases, and 8 bases lay in between. The germline V gene has CDR1 MDHEN and CDR2 SYDVKM. The CDR3 DNA reads TGTGCCAGCAGTTTAGCACCGATTAATGAAAAACTGTTTTTT. Protein sequence: CASSLAPINEKLFF.

V gene TRBV12-3 or TRBV12-4 combines with J gene TRBJ1-2, with 8 nucleotides matching TRBD1. The CDR3 loop spans 13 amino acids. The J segment lost 8 bases and the V segment lost 2 bases, leaving 4 bases of the junction unmatched. CDR3 DNA: TGTGCCAGCAGTTTAAGGGACAGGACGGGCTACACCTTC. As protein: CASSLRDRTGYTF.

The V gene is TRBV27, the J gene TRBJ2-1; unclear D gene. Trimming took off 8 bases at V and 0 bases at J, with 14 bases between the two ends. CDR1 MNHEY and CDR2 SMNVEV come from the germline V gene (reference sequence). The CDR3 contains 15 residues. The CDR3 loop reads CASEPKRNSYNEQFF. In DNA form, the CDR3 reads TGTGCCAGCGAGCCGAAGAGGAACTCCTACAATGAGCAGTTCTTC.

This clonotype was observed many times. The chain carries TRBV5-1 and TRBJ2-7, with 7 bases lining up with TRBD1. Per germline, CDR1 SGHRS and CDR2 YFSETQ. This CDR3 is 14 amino acids long. V shed 4 bases, J shed 4 bases, and the junction held 8 bases outside the gene matches. The CDR3 sequence: CASSRDRGFYEQYF. CDR3 sequence (DNA): TGCGCCAGCAGCCGGGACAGAGGTTTTTACGAGCAGTACTTC.

The chain couples TRBV19 to TRBJ2-5, with TRBD2 identical over 8 bases. The J call is in doubt because the DNA end fits TRBJ2-1 better. Per the germline V gene, CDR1 is LNHDA and CDR2 is SQIVND (reference sequence). This CDR3 contains 16 residues. DNA for the CDR3: TGTGCCAGTACACCTAGCGGGCGATCCGGATACAATGAGCAGTTCTTC. Residues: CASTPSGRSGYNEQFF.

The chain couples TRBV6-5 to TRBJ2-3, with 10 bases aligning to TRBD2. This CDR3 spans 17 amino acids. With V trimmed by 2 bases and J by 2 bases, 7 bases remained unmatched. Per germline, CDR1 MNHEY and CDR2 SVGAGI. CDR3 DNA: TGTGCCAGCAGTTACCGAGGAGCGGGGGGGCCCACAGATACGCAGTATTTT. Translated: CASSYRGAGGPTDTQYF.

This clonotype was detected only a few times. The gene calls are TRBV7-6 and TRBJ2-4; weak D call: TRBD2 (5 bases). Trimming took off 0 bases at V and 0 bases at J, with 27 bases between the two ends. The CDR3 totals 22 residues. Germline V lookup: CDR1 SGHVS, CDR2 FNYEAQ. CDR3 coding DNA: TGTGCCAGCAGCTTAGCCCCGTGGGAAGGAGGACCGCCCGCTCTAGCCAAAAACATTCAGTACTTC. Translation gives CASSLAPWEGGPPALAKNIQYF.

This rearrangement joins TRBV11-1 to TRBJ2-1, with TRBD1 matching 9 bases. Germline V gene lookup returns CDR1 SGHAT and CDR2 FQDESV (reference sequence). The V and J ends lost 0 bases and 4 bases, in that order; junction bases with no gene match: 4. The CDR3 loop spans 16 amino acids. This chain's CDR3 is CASSLAGTGKYNEQFF. The CDR3 DNA sequence: TGTGCCAGCAGCTTAGCCGGGACAGGGAAGTACAATGAGCAGTTCTTC.

This chain uses TRBV7-9 with TRBJ1-1, with D perhaps TRBD1 (6 bases). Germline CDR1 is SEHNR and CDR2 is FQNEAQ (reference sequence). The CDR3 extends over 14 amino acids. V was cut by 1 base and J by 7 bases, with 13 bases left in between. The CDR3 nucleotides read TGTGCCAGCAGCTTAGTGGGTGTAGGGGGTGAAGCTTTCTTT. Translation: CASSLVGVGGEAFF.

This clonotype was counted only a few times. The chain has TRBV5-1 and TRBJ2-2, with D unresolved. The germline V and J ends were trimmed by 3 bases and 3 bases, with 15 bases remaining between them. Germline V gene sequence: CDR1 SGHRS, CDR2 YFSETQ. The CDR3 is made up of 16 amino acids. The CDR3 DNA is TGCGCCAGCAGCTCCGGTATATTCGTTGACACCGGGGAGCTGTTTTTT. It codes for CASSSGIFVDTGELFF.

The gene calls are TRBV7-9 and TRBJ1-1; TRBD1 is a possible D gene (5 bases). CDR1 is SEHNR and CDR2 is FQNEAQ in the germline V gene (reference sequence). V lost 5 bases to trimming and J lost 3 bases, with 16 bases between them. The CDR3 is made up of 15 amino acids. The CDR3 reads CASSPRGRPDTEAFF. CDR3 nucleotide sequence: TGTGCCAGCAGCCCCCGGGGCAGGCCGGACACTGAAGCTTTCTTT. Using reference TRBV7-9 and TRBJ1-1 for the parts outside the CDR3, the full variable domain is DTGVSQNPRHKITKRGQNVTFRCDPISEHNRLYWYRQTLGQGPEFLTYFQNEAQLEKSRLLSDRFSAERPKGSFSTLEIQRTEQGDSAMYLCASSPRGRPDTEAFFGQGTRLTVV.

A few counts support this clonotype. The rearrangement uses TRBV9 and TRBJ1-1; TRBD1 is a possible D gene (5 bases). V lost 0 bases to trimming and J lost 5 bases, with 8 bases between them. The CDR3 length is 13 residues. From germline, CDR1 is SGDLS and CDR2 YYNGEE. Written as DNA, the CDR3 is TGTGCCAGCAGCGTAGAAGGGGTGACTGAAGCTTTCTTT. Its protein is CASSVEGVTEAFF.

This chain connects TRBV6-5 to TRBJ2-5; possibly TRBD1 for D (5 bases). The germline gives CDR1 MNHEY, CDR2 SVGAGI. This CDR3 spans 12 amino acids. Trimming stripped 6 bases from V and 5 bases from J, with 10 bases between. CDR3 in DNA: TGTGCCAGCAGATCAGGGTGTGAGACCCAGTACTTC. Its protein product is CASRSGCETQYF.

This clonotype was detected ten times or more. The genes are TRBV29-1 and TRBJ1-2; a possible D gene is TRBD1 (5 bases). The V end was cut by 2 bases, the J end by 2 bases, with 9 bases between. Per germline, CDR1 SQVTM and CDR2 ANQGSEA. The CDR3 has 13 residues. The CDR3 DNA reads TGCAGCGTTGAATGGCGGGGGAACTATGGCTACACCTTC. It codes for CSVEWRGNYGYTF.

The rearrangement uses TRBV6-1 and TRBJ1-2; D gene ambiguous. Trimming pared 0 bases from V and 9 bases from J, leaving 5 bases between. Germline V gene lookup returns CDR1 MNHNS and CDR2 SASEGT. CDR3 size: 11 residues. CDR3 sequence reads: CASSEARRYTF. The CDR3 DNA sequence: TGTGCCAGCAGTGAAGCGAGGCGCTACACCTTC.

This clonotype was detected a few times. V and J are TRBV5-1 and TRBJ2-7, with a weak D call TRBD1 (5 bases). In germline, CDR1 is SGHRS, CDR2 YFSETQ. V was shortened by 4 bases and J by 3 bases, with 14 bases between the two germline ends. The CDR3 is made up of 14 amino acids. CDR3 sequence (DNA): TGCGCCAGCAGCCAGGACACTACAAGCTACGAGCAGTACTTC. It yields the protein CASSQDTTSYEQYF.

The chain recombines TRBV20-1 with TRBJ2-5; D not resolved. CDR1 and CDR2 (germline): DFQATT, SNEGSKA (reference sequence). There are 16 residues in the CDR3. V was shortened by 0 bases and J by 5 bases, with 19 bases between the two germline ends. This chain's CDR3 is CSARDRAADPRETQYF. The CDR3, as DNA: TGCAGTGCTAGAGATCGGGCGGCAGACCCCCGGGAGACCCAGTACTTC.

The rearrangement joins TRBV5-1 to TRBJ2-4; D perhaps matches TRBD2 (6 bases). Germline V gene sequence: CDR1 SGHRS, CDR2 YFSETQ. The V end was cut by 4 bases, the J end by 0 bases, with 14 bases between. The CDR3 spans 16 residues. CDR3 coding DNA: TGCGCCAGCAGCACTTACTCGGGAGTAGCCAAAAACATTCAGTACTTC. Amino acid sequence: CASSTYSGVAKNIQYF.

This clonotype was found many times. The chain has TRBV6-6 and TRBJ2-3; D is unresolved. The CDR3 contains 13 residues. Germline V lookup: CDR1 MNHNY, CDR2 SVGAGI (reference sequence). V lost 6 bases, J lost 3 bases, and 10 bases lay in between. The DNA of the CDR3 is TGTGCCAGCAGGGGATCCCTTACAGATACGCAGTATTTT. Residues: CASRGSLTDTQYF.